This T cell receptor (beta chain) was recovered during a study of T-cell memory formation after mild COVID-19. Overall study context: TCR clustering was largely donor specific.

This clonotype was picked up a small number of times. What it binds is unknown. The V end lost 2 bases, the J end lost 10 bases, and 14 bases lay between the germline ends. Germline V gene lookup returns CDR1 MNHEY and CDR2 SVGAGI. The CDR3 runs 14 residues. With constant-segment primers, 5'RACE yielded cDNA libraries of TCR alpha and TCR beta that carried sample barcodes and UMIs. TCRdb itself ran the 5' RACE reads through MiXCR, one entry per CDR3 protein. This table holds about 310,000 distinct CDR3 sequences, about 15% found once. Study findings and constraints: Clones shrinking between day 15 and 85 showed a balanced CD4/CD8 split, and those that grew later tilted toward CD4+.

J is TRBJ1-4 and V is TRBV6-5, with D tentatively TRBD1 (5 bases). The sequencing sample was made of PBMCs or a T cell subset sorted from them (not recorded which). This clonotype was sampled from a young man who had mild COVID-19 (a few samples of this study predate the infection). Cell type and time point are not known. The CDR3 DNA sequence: TGTGCCAGCAGTTACGGCAGGGATGTTCTAAAACTGTTTTTT. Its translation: CASSYGRDVLKLFF.